These 17 T cell receptor beta chains came from one sample sequenced in a study of shared clonotypes between healthy human individuals (dated by TCRdb to 2019 to 2021). Receptors were amplified or captured by the immunoSEQ multiplex PCR assay. This immuneACCESS table, as held by TCRdb, lists in-frame sequences with V and J called but not all clones. Of the missing ones, under half trace to an unresolved V gene in checked studies; the others have no known cause. The sample data list millions of clones, and over 85% of these were observed just once. The ten biggest clones cover 0.13% of the sample. Sequencing was carried out using naive CD4+ T cells sorted from blood. What the cell subset or site label conveys for this sample: CD45RA+ positively selected. Receptors were obtained from a man younger than 30 in good health.

This chain links TRBV28 with TRBJ2-5; D possibly corresponds to TRBD2 (6 bases). The germline V gene has CDR1 MDHEN and CDR2 SYDVKM. The CDR3 length is 16 residues. V was pared by 4 bases and J by 1 base, with 16 bases between. As DNA, the CDR3 is TGTGCCAGCAGTTCTACCGGACTAAAACTCCAAGAGACCCAGTACTTC. It is translated as CASSSTGLKLQETQYF.

This rearrangement joins TRBV4-1 to TRBJ2-7, with D unresolved. V lost 1 base, J lost 6 bases, and 7 bases lay in between. This CDR3 comprises 12 residues. CDR1 and CDR2 from the germline V gene are MGHRA and YSYEKL. The DNA for the CDR3 is TGCGCCAGCAGCCAAGCTTCAACCGAGCAGTACTTC. Its protein product is CASSQASTEQYF.

The chain is built from TRBV7-9 and TRBJ1-4, with 8 bases aligning to TRBD1. Trimming took 1 base from V and 3 from J; bases not matched to a gene: 4. CDR3 size: 16 residues. CDR1 is SEHNR, CDR2 FQNEAQ, per germline (reference sequence). This chain's CDR3 is CASSLGDRGANEKLFF. CDR3 in DNA: TGTGCCAGCAGCTTAGGAGACAGGGGTGCTAATGAAAAACTGTTTTTT.

Concerning this clone: Other DNA sequences from this sample encode an identical CDR3 as well. The genes are TRBV6-5 and TRBJ1-2; the D is unclear. CDR3 length equals 14 residues. Per the germline V gene, CDR1 is MNHEY and CDR2 is SVGAGI. V was pared by 0 bases and J by 4 bases, with 9 bases between. CDR3: CASSYSSGPYGYTF. CDR3 in DNA: TGTGCCAGCAGTTACTCGTCGGGTCCCTATGGCTACACCTTC.

The chain combines TRBV4-3 with TRBJ1-6; D call uncertain. CDR1 LGHNA and CDR2 YSLEER come from the germline V gene. This CDR3 spans 12 amino acids. The V end was cut by 5 bases, the J end by 10 bases, with 9 bases between. CDR3 protein: CASSSGGSPLHF. As DNA, the CDR3 is TGCGCCAGCAGCTCTGGTGGGTCACCCCTCCACTTT.

The table lists this clone with a count of one. The chain joins TRBV6-1 to TRBJ2-1, with D possibly being TRBD2 (5 bases). The CDR3 is made up of 14 amino acids. Germline CDR1 and CDR2: MNHNS and SASEGT. Trimming took 1 base from V and 8 from J, leaving 12 bases between them. CDR3 loop: CASSEESGVHEQFF. As DNA, the CDR3 is TGTGCCAGCAGTGAAGAATCCGGGGTACATGAGCAGTTCTTC.

V usage is TRBV4-1 and J usage is TRBJ2-1; 10 bases fit TRBD2. This CDR3 region has 15 residues. The V gene's germline CDR1 is MGHRA and CDR2 YSYEKL. With 2 bases clipped from V and 8 bases from J, the junction kept 6 bases outside the gene matches. CDR3 DNA: TGCGCCAGCAGCCAATCGGGACTAGCGAGGGATGAGCAGTTCTTC. This sequence encodes CASSQSGLARDEQFF.

V is TRBV5-1 and J is TRBJ1-1; 8 bases line up with TRBD1. V lost 4 bases to trimming and J lost 4 bases; unmatched junction nucleotides: 9. Germline-derived CDR1 and CDR2 are SGHRS and YFSETQ. The CDR3 length is 15 residues. The CDR3 reads CASSPRQGIGTEAFF. The CDR3 coding sequence is TGCGCCAGCAGCCCGCGACAGGGGATCGGCACTGAAGCTTTCTTT.

This sequence joins TRBV11-3 and TRBJ2-1; D is possibly TRBD2 (7 bases). CDR1 is SGHNT and CDR2 is YENEEA in the germline V gene. CDR3 length: 17 amino acids. Trimming removed 0 bases at V and 7 bases at J, with 19 bases between. CDR3: CASSLDGEGERSNEQFF. The CDR3 nucleotides read TGTGCCAGCAGCTTAGATGGGGAGGGGGAGCGTTCGAATGAGCAGTTCTTC.

The gene calls are TRBV7-2 and TRBJ1-1; 8 positions agree with TRBD1. This CDR3 comprises 13 residues. CDR1 and CDR2 (germline): SGHTA, FQGNSA. Trimming cost V 1 base and J 11 bases; bases outside gene matches: 6. CDR3 nucleotides: TGTGCCAGCAGCTTAGATTTCAGGGGGCCGGCTTTCTTT. It codes for CASSLDFRGPAFF. Looking up the rest from reference TRBV7-2 and TRBJ1-1 gives the full variable domain: GAGVSQSPSNKVTEKGKDVELRCDPISGHTALYWYRQSLGQGLEFLIYFQGNSAPDKSGLPSDRFSAERTGGSVSTLTIQRTQQEDSAVYLCASSLDFRGPAFFGQGTRLTVV.

The chain is built from TRBV2 and TRBJ1-2; the match to TRBD1 covers 9 bases. Unmatched junction bases numbered 9, after V lost 11 bases and J lost 2 bases. Germline CDR1 reads SNHLY; CDR2 reads FYNNEI. CDR3 size: 14 residues. The CDR3 coding sequence is TGTGCCTGCGTAACAGGGGGCGTAAACTATGGCTACACCTTC. Its protein product is CACVTGGVNYGYTF.

J is TRBJ2-3 and V is TRBV18; the match to TRBD2 covers 12 bases. This CDR3 has 19 amino acids. Germline trimming cut 6 bases from V and 0 bases from J; bases unmatched to any gene: 13. Germline-derived CDR1 and CDR2 are KGHSH and LQKENI. CDR3 sequence reads: CASSLSYGTSGRSTDTQYF. The CDR3 DNA reads TGTGCCAGCTCTTTAAGTTACGGGACTAGCGGGCGGAGCACAGATACGCAGTATTTT.

The chain carries TRBV18 and TRBJ1-1; no firm D call. The V end was cut by 4 bases, the J end by 1 base, with 7 bases between. Germline lookup yields CDR1 KGHSH and CDR2 LQKENI. This CDR3 contains 13 residues. The DNA for the CDR3 is TGTGCCAGCTCACAGGAGGAGAACACTGAAGCTTTCTTT. Encoded protein: CASSQEENTEAFF.

This chain uses TRBV29-1 with TRBJ1-2, with unresolved D. The CDR3 spans 11 residues. The germline V gene has CDR1 SQVTM and CDR2 ANQGSEA. V lost 1 base to trimming and J lost 6 bases, with 6 bases between them. The CDR3 region has the DNA TGCAGCGTTGAAGGCCGGGATGGCTACACCTTC. Translation gives CSVEGRDGYTF.

The chain carries TRBV6-5 and TRBJ1-1; the D gene is possibly TRBD1 (6 bases). Between the trimmed V and J ends, which lost 9 bases and 5 bases, there was a span of 16 bases. The germline V gene has CDR1 MNHEY and CDR2 SVGAGI. The CDR3 contains 13 residues. CDR3 sequence (DNA): TGTGCCAGTCACAGGGAAGTAGGGACTGAAGCTTTCTTT. It encodes CASHREVGTEAFF.

The chain recombines TRBV29-1 with TRBJ1-1, with D possibly being TRBD1 (6 bases). V was cut by 8 bases and J by 0 bases, with 13 bases left in between. The CDR3 consists of 13 residues. Germline CDR1 SQVTM, CDR2 ANQGSEA. CDR3 DNA sequence: TGCAGCACACGGGGACAATTGAACACTGAAGCTTTCTTT. Its protein product is CSTRGQLNTEAFF.

The chain recombines TRBV10-3 with TRBJ2-5, with D unclear. V was cut by 6 bases and J by 5 bases, with 16 bases left in between. The CDR3 totals 14 residues. Germline V gives CDR1 ENHRY, CDR2 SYGVKD. CDR3 sequence reads: CAISLTGSEETQYF. The CDR3 DNA follows: TGTGCCATCAGCCTCACCGGGTCTGAGGAGACCCAGTACTTC.